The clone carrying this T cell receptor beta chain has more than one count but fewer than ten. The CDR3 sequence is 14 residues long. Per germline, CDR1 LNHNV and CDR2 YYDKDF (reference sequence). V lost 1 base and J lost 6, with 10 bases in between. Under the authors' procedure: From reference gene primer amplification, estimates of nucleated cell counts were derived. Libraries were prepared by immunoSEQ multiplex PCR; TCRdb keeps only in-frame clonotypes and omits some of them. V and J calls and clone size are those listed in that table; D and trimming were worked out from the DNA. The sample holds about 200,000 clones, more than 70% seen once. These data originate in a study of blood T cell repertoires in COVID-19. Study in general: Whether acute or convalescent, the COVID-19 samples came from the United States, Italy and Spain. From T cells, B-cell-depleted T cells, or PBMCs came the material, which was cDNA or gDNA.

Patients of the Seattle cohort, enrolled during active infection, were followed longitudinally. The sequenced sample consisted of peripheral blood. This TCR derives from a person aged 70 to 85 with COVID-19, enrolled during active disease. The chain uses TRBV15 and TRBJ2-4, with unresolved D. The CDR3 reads CATSRAKDTNIQYF. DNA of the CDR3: TGTGCCACCAGCAGAGCAAAAGACACAAACATTCAGTACTTC.